This TCR beta chain was observed in a study of T cell repertoires in cytomegalovirus infection. Study at large: It was recently identified HLA-C-restricted and well-studied HLA-B-restricted CMV epitopes that the study used. CMV infection together with matching HLA type was indicated by public TCR beta signatures.

This CDR3 has 14 amino acids. The V segment lost 6 bases and the J segment 5 bases; nucleotides outside the gene matches: 5. This clonotype was found once. Its antigen is unidentified. One entry per CDR3 protein, called by TCRdb with MiXCR from the reads. Among approximately 500,000 distinct CDR3 sequences, roughly 34% were seen once, and the ten largest hold roughly 17%. V is TRBV12-3 or TRBV12-4 and J is TRBJ2-3, with 10 nucleotides matching TRBD2. The TCR originated in a human donor in good health (CMV status not recorded). Some clones in this sample may be carry-over from other donors' samples. The starting material was cultured PBMCs, obtained from culture after CMV antigen stimulation. The DNA for the CDR3 is TGTGCCAGCAGGCTAGCGGGAGCCAGAGATACGCAGTATTTT. This encodes CASRLAGARDTQYF.